The 3 T cell receptor beta chains presented below share a single source sample, sequenced in a study of vaccination effects on CD4 cells after COVID-19. Researchers isolated CD4+ T cells once approximately 10 days of culture had elapsed. For these receptors, no antigen is known. The table came from immunoSEQ multiplex PCR; TCRdb's copy has only in-frame clones and leaves some out. Here the sample spans about 66,000 clones, just over 70% being singletons. The sequences come from CD4+ T cells from PBMCs cultured without peptide, collected before COVID-19 vaccination. Receptors originate from a human donor who had a prior SARS-CoV-2 infection.

This clone has only a few counts. V gene TRBV7-9 combines with J gene TRBJ1-4, with D unresolved. Per germline, CDR1 SEHNR and CDR2 FQNEAQ (reference sequence). Deletions cut 1 base from V and 10 bases from J, with 13 bases between. The CDR3 totals 14 residues. The CDR3 DNA follows: TGTGCCAGCAGCTTAGAAGCCGCCTTTGGAAAACTGTTTTTT. The encoded protein is CASSLEAAFGKLFF.

This clone was picked up a small number of times. The chain employs TRBV9 and TRBJ1-1; no definite D call. Germline values: CDR1 SGDLS, CDR2 YYNGEE. V was trimmed by 1 base and J by 1 base, leaving 8 bases between them. The CDR3 spans 14 residues. The CDR3 loop is CASSVSAANTEAFF. For the CDR3, the DNA is TGTGCCAGCAGCGTATCGGCTGCGAACACTGAAGCTTTCTTT. The complete variable domain, with remaining parts taken from reference TRBV9 and TRBJ1-1, reads DSGVTQTPKHLITATGQRVTLRCSPRSGDLSVYWYQQSLDQGLQFLIQYYNGEERAKGNILERFSAQQFPDLHSELNLSSLELGDSALYFCASSVSAANTEAFFGQGTRLTVV.

The chain's CDR3 is CASSDLRGTRNTEAFF. CDR3 nucleotide sequence: TGTGCCAGCAGCGACCTCCGTGGCACCCGGAACACTGAAGCTTTCTTT. This rearrangement joins TRBV3-1 (or the pseudogene TRBV3-2) to TRBJ1-1, with unresolved D. V lost 5 bases and J lost 1, with 17 bases in between. This CDR3 has 16 amino acids. The germline CDR1 and CDR2 sequences are LGHDT and YNNKEL (reference sequence).